The source of this T cell receptor beta chain is a study of T-cell reconstitution after alpha-beta-depleted transplantation in children. As it was prepared, the TCRbeta library received unique molecular identifiers. One entry per CDR3 protein results from TCRdb running MiXCR on the PCR reads. The data hold approximately 150,000 distinct CDR3 sequences, with roughly 8.8% observed a single time. This clonotype has a count of ten or more. The sequenced sample was PBMCs, mostly from graft donor cells, obtained 180 days after TCRalphabeta/CD19-depleted stem cell transplant. This receptor was obtained from a female patient under 10 years old who had a stem cell transplant for congenital amegakaryocytic thrombocytopenia, so the T cells may come from the graft donor.

The CDR3, as DNA: TGCGCCAGCAGCTTCACTCCGGGGAACACCGGGGAGCTGTTTTTT. This translates into CASSFTPGNTGELFF. The genes are TRBV5-1 and TRBJ2-2; D call uncertain. Germline CDR1 and CDR2: SGHRS and YFSETQ. The V gene lost 2 bases and the J gene lost 1 base, with 9 bases spanning the gap. The CDR3 sequence is 15 residues long.